These 5 T cell receptor beta chains originate from one sample sequenced in a study of response to subunit inactivated influenza vaccine. TCRdb re-called the RT-PCR reads through MiXCR, storing one row per CDR3 protein. The table shows about 480,000 distinct CDR3 sequences, with 25% occurring only once. Sequenced material: CD4+ T cells sorted from PBMCs, taken approximately 5 days after vaccination. These receptors all stem from a man aged 45-65 years who received an inactivated influenza vaccine.

The CDR3 loop is CASSSLSTWWTDTQYF. CDR3 coding DNA: TGTGCCAGCAGCTCTCTCTCGACATGGTGGACAGATACGCAGTATTTT. The rearrangement joins TRBV7-9 to TRBJ2-3; D unclear. Germline-derived CDR1 and CDR2 are SEHNR and FQNEAQ (reference sequence). The length of the CDR3 is 16 residues. V was trimmed by 4 bases and J by 3 bases, leaving 17 bases between them. Looking up the rest from reference TRBV7-9 and TRBJ2-3 gives the full variable domain: DTGVSQNPRHKITKRGQNVTFRCDPISEHNRLYWYRQTLGQGPEFLTYFQNEAQLEKSRLLSDRFSAERPKGSFSTLEIQRTEQGDSAMYLCASSSLSTWWTDTQYFGPGTRLTVL.

This chain uses TRBV6-2 or TRBV6-3 with TRBJ2-3, with D tentatively TRBD1 (6 bases). The CDR3 totals 14 residues. Trimming stripped 5 bases from V and 4 bases from J, with 13 bases between. Germline V gene sequence: CDR1 MNHEY, CDR2 SVGEGT. This CDR3 reads CASSQQGRADTQYF. In DNA form, the CDR3 reads TGTGCCAGCAGTCAGCAGGGGAGAGCAGATACGCAGTATTTT.

This clonotype came up a few times. This rearrangement joins TRBV4-1 to TRBJ1-2, with 7 bases matching TRBD1. J gave up 5 bases and V 0 bases, and 6 bases lay outside the gene matches. The CDR3 contains 15 residues. Per the germline V gene, CDR1 is MGHRA and CDR2 is YSYEKL. CDR3 protein: CASSQERGPLYGYTF. The DNA of the CDR3 is TGCGCCAGCAGCCAAGAAAGGGGGCCCCTGTATGGCTACACCTTC.

This rearrangement joins TRBV3-1 to TRBJ1-1; D gene ambiguous. The CDR3 spans 15 residues. V was trimmed by 4 bases and J by 1 base, leaving 13 bases between them. Looked up from germline, CDR1 is LGHDT and CDR2 is YNNKEL (reference sequence). Here the CDR3 reads CASSPLRRANTEAFF. The CDR3, as DNA: TGTGCCAGCAGCCCTCTTCGGCGGGCGAACACTGAAGCTTTCTTT.

This clonotype has ten or more counts. V is TRBV3-1 and J is TRBJ1-2; no clear D gene. V was clipped by 1 base and J by 3 bases, with 9 bases between them. The CDR3 consists of 14 residues. The germline V gene has CDR1 LGHDT and CDR2 YNNKEL (reference sequence). CDR3 loop: CASSQGSRDYGYTF. The DNA for the CDR3 is TGTGCCAGCAGCCAAGGATCAAGGGACTATGGCTACACCTTC.